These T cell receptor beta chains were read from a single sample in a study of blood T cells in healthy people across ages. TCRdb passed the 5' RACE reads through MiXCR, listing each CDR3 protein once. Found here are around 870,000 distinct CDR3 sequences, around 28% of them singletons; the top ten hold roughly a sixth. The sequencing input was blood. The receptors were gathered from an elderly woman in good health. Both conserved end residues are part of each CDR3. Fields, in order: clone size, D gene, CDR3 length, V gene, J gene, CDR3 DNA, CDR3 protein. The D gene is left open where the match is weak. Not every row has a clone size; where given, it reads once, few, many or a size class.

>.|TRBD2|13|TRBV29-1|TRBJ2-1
TGCAGCGTTCCCGGGGGGGGAAGGAATGAGCAGTTCTTC
CSVPGGGRNEQFF
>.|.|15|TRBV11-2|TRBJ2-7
TGTGCCAGCAGCTTGACGAACAGAAATCCCTACGAGCAGTACTTC
CASSLTNRNPYEQYF
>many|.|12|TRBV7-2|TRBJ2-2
TGTGCCAGCAGCTTAAGATCCGGGGAGCTGTTTTTT
CASSLRSGELFF
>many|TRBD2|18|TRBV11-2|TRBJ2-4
TGTGCCAGCAGCCCGACCCTAATCGGCGGGGGGCAACAAAACATTCAGTACTTC
CASSPTLIGGGQQNIQYF
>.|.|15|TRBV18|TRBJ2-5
TGTGCCAGCTCACCAAGGCAGACGTCTGGGGAGACCCAGTACTTC
CASSPRQTSGETQYF
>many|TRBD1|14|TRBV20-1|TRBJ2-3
TGCAGTGCCGGCACACAGGGGGGCACAGATACGCAGTATTTT
CSAGTQGGTDTQYF
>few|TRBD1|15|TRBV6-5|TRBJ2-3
TGTGCCAGCAGTACGGACAGGTCTAGCACAGATACGCAGTATTTT
CASSTDRSSTDTQYF
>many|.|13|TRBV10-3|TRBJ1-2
TGTGCCATCAGTGGGGGGGCTGGCTATGGCTACACCTTC
CAISGGAGYGYTF
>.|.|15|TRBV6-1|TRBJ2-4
TGTGCCAGCAGAACGAACCGGGGCACCAAAAACATTCAGTACTTC
CASRTNRGTKNIQYF
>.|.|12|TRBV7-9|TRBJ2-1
TGTGCCAGCAGCCCGATAGACAATGAGCAGTTCTTC
CASSPIDNEQFF
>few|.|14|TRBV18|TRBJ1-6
TGTGCCAGCTCACCGTCTCGGGATGGGTCACCCCTCCACTTT
CASSPSRDGSPLHF
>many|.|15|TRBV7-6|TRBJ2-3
TGTGCCAGCAGCGCGCCGGGGGGCCAGGCAGGAACGCAGTATTTT
CASSAPGGQAGTQYF
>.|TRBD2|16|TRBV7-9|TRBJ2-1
TGTGCCAGCAGCGTCAGGCGCGGGGGATCCTACAATGAGCAGTTCTTC
CASSVRRGGSYNEQFF
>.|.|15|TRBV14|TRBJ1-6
TGTGCCAGCAGCCAAGTCTCAGGGTTTAGTTCACCCCTCCACTTT
CASSQVSGFSSPLHF
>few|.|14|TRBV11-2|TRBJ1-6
TGTGCCAGCAGCTCAACCGACGGAAATTCACCCCTCCACTTT
CASSSTDGNSPLHF
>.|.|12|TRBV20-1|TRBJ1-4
TGCAGTGCTAGAGGAGGGTTGGAAAAACTGTTTTTT
CSARGGLEKLFF
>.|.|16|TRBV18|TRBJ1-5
TGTGCCAGCTCACCAACAGGGCAAGGAAGCAATCAGCCCCAGCATTTT
CASSPTGQGSNQPQHF
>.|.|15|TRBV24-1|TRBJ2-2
TGTGCCACCAGTGATCAAACAGGTGACACCGGGGAGCTGTTTTTT
CATSDQTGDTGELFF
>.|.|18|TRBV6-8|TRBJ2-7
TGTGCCAGCAGTGTCCTGTGGCCTCGTCTTGAGACTACCTACGAGCAGTACTTC
CASSVLWPRLETTYEQYF
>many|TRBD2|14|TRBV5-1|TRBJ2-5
TGCGCCAGCAGCGGTGGGCGGGGGTCGGAGACCCAGTACTTC
CASSGGRGSETQYF
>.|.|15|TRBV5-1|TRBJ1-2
TGCGTCAGCAGCTATGAAGCTAGGGGTATTTATGACTACACCTTC
CVSSYEARGIYDYTF
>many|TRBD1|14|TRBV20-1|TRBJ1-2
TGCAGTGCTAGAAACCCGACAGGGGTTGAAGGCTACACCTTC
CSARNPTGVEGYTF
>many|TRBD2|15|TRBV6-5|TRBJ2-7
TGTGCCAGCAGTCGACAGCGGGACGGACCCTACGAGCAGTACTTC
CASSRQRDGPYEQYF
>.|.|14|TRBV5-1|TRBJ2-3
TGCGCCAGCGGGGGGGCAGGGAGCACAGATACGCAGTATTTT
CASGGAGSTDTQYF
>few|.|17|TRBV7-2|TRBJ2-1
TGTGCCAGCAGCTTAGCTGGGGGCGGGAGTGGTTACAATGAGCAGTTCTTC
CASSLAGGGSGYNEQFF
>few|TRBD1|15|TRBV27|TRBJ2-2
TGTGCCAGCAGTTTACCCCCAGGGGGATCCGGGGAGCTGTTTTTT
CASSLPPGGSGELFF
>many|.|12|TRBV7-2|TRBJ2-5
TGTGCCAGCAGGAAGGGGGAAGAGACCCAGTACTTC
CASRKGEETQYF
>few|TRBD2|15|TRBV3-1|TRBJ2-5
TGTGCCAGCAGCCACTCCGGGACTACCAAAGAGACCCAGTACTTC
CASSHSGTTKETQYF
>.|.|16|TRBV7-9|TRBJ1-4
TGTGCCAGCAGCCGGACGACAGGTTCGACTAATGAAAAACTGTTTTTT
CASSRTTGSTNEKLFF
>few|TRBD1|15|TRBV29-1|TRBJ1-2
TGCAGCGTTGAAACCGCTGGACAGGGCTCCTCTGGCTACACCTTC
CSVETAGQGSSGYTF
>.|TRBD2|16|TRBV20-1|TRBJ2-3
TGCAGTGCTAGAGATCGGGCTAGCGGGAACACAGATACGCAGTATTTT
CSARDRASGNTDTQYF
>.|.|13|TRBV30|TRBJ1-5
TGTGCCTGGAACCCAGAATTAGATCAGCCCCAGCATTTT
CAWNPELDQPQHF
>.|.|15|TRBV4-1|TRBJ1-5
TGCGCCAGCAGCCAGATGGGACAAAACAATCAGCCCCAGCATTTT
CASSQMGQNNQPQHF
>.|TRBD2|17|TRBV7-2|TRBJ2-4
TGTGCCAGCAGCTTAGCGTTTCTAGCGGCTGCCAAAAACATTCAGTACTTC
CASSLAFLAAAKNIQYF
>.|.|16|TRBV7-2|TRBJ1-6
TGTGCCAGCAGCTTAGCGCCGGGAGGGATGGATTCACCCCTCCACTTT
CASSLAPGGMDSPLHF
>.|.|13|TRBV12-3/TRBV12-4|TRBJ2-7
TGTGCCAGCAGTGCGGACGGATACTACGAGCAGTACTTC
CASSADGYYEQYF
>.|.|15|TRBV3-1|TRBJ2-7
TGTGCCAGCAGCCCCTGGACCCGGTCCTCCTACGAGCAGTACTTC
CASSPWTRSSYEQYF
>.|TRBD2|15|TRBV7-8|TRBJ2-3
TGTGCCAGCAGCCTGACTAGCGGGAGTGTGAATACGCAGTATTTT
CASSLTSGSVNTQYF
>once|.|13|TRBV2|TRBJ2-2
TGTGCCAGCAGTGTACAGGACACCGGGGAGCTGTTTTTT
CASSVQDTGELFF
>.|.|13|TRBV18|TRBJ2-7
TGTGCCAGCTCACCCCAATCCGAGTACGAGCAGTACTTC
CASSPQSEYEQYF
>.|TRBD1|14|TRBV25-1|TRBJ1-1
TGTGCCAGCAGTGCCCCGGGACAGAGTACTGAAGCTTTCTTT
CASSAPGQSTEAFF
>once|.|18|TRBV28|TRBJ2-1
TGTGCCAGCAGTTCTAGATGGGCGGGGAGGTGCTCCTACAATGAGCAGTTCTTC
CASSSRWAGRCSYNEQFF
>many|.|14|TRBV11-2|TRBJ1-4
TGTGCCAGCAGCTTAGACTTGTCTAGTGAAAAACTGTTTTTT
CASSLDLSSEKLFF
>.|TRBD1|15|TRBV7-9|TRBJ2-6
TGTGCCAGCAGCTCAAAGACAGGGGGGGCCAACGTCCTGACTTTC
CASSSKTGGANVLTF
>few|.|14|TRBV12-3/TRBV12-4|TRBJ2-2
TGTGCCAGCAGTTTAAGGGGACTCACCGGGGAGCTGTTTTTT
CASSLRGLTGELFF
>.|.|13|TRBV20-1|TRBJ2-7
TGCAGTGCTATTCCCGCTAGTTCCTACGAGCAGTACTTC
CSAIPASSYEQYF
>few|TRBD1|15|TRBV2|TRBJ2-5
TGTGCCAGCAGGGAGGACAGGGGGATTGTAGAGACCCAGTACTTC
CASREDRGIVETQYF